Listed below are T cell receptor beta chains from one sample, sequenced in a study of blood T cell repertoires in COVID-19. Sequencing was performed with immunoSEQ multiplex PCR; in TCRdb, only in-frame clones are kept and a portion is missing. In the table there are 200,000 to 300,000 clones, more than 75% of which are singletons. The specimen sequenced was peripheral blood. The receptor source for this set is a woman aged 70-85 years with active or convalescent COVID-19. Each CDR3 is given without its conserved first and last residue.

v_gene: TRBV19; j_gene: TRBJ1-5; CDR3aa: ASSQTGTPYQPQH
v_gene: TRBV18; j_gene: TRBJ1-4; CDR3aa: ASSPNRGKIQEKLF
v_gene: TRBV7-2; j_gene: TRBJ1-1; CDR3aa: ASSPFDRGPNTEAF
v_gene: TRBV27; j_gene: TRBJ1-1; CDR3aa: ASSWAVPRGEAF
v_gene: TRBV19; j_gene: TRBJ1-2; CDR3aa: ASSSTESAYGYT
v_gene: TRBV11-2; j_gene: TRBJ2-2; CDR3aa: ASSLGVGDTGELF
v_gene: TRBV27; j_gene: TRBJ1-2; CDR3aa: ASKFATGFGAEGYT
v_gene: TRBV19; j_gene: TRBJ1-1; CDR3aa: ASSIGGLSNTEAF
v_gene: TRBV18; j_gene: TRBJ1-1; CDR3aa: ASSPRQGGMNTEAF
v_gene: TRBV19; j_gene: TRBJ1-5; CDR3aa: ASTSSRQPQH
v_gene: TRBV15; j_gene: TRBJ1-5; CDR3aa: ATSSRAGVGNQPQH
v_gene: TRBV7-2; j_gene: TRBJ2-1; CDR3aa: ASSFGGGTYNEQF
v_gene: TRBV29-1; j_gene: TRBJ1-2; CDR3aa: SVAGGRDFNYGYT
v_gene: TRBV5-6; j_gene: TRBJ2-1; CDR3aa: ASSLAAGTGTYNEQF
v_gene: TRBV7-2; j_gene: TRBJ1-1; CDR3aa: ASSHRGQNTEAF
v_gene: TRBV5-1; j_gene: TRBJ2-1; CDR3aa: ASSLYSPEQF
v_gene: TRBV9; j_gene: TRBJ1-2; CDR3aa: ATWGRHGYT
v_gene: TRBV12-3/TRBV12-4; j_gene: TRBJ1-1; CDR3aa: ASSSGQNTEAF
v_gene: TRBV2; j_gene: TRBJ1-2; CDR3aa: ASSYLQLGAEGET
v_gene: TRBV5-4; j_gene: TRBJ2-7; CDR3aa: ASSPGTGRGEQY
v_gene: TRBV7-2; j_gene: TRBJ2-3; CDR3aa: ASSPRTSGGGLYTDTQY
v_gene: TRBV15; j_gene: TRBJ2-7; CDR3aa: ATSRVGTGLLYEQY
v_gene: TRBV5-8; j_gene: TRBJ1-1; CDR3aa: ASSWGQGGTEAF
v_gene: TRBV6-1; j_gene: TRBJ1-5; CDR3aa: ASSEPTPSNQPQH
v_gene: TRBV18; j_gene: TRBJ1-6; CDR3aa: ASSPSGTGSW
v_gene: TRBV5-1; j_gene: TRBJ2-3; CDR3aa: ASSLGQGLFTDTQY
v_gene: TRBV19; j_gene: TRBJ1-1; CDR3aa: ASSRGQNAAF
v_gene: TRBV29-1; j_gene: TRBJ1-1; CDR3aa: SVAELEAF
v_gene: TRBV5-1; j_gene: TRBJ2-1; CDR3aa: ASSLSPGEYNEQF
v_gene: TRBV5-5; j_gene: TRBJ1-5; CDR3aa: ASSPGGPGEPQH
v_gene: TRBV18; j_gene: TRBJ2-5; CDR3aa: ASSPAGEETQY
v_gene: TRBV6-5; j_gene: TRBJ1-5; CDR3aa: ASSIHLNQPQH
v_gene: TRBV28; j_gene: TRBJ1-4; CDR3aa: ASSLLEKLF
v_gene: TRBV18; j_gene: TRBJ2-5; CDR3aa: ASSQSGGHAKETQY
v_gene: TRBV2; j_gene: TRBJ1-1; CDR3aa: ASSEQGPNTEAF
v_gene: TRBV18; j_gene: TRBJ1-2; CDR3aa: ASSPYFGGNGYT
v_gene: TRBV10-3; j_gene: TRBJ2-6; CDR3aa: AISGTAIVSFGANVLT
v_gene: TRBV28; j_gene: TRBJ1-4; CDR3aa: ASSLVTTNEKLF
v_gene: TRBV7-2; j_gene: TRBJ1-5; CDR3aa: ASSPGVYSNQPQH
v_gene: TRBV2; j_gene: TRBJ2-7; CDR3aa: ASRGASLKQY
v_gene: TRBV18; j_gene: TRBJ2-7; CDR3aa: ASSGQEVSYEQY
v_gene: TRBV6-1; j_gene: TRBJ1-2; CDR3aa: ASSESGGGGYT
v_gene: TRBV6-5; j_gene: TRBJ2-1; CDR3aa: ASTHSGTEQF
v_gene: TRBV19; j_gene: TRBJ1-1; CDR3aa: ASTGSGTEAF
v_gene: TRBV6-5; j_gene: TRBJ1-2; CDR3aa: ASSYSRGSDYGYT
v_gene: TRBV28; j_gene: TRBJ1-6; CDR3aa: ASSLGGAGGGSPLH
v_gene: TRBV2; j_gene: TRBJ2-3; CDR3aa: ASSGGGTAWC
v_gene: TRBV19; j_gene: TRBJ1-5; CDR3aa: ASSIGERRSAPQH